This TCR beta chain originates from a study of human T cells and chemical hapten exposure. The table lists this clonotype with many counts. Regarding time point: patch test 2, 6 weeks after DPC sensitization. Described treatment: therapeutic diphenylcyclopropenone sensitization with weekly scalp DPC. Each CDR3 protein gets one entry after TCRdb re-called the RACE reads with MiXCR. There are 110,000 or so distinct CDR3 sequences in the sample; roughly 10% occur only once, and 2.5% to 3.5% lies in the top ten. Specimen: whole blood, collected in connection with sensitization to the hapten diphenylcyclopropenone (DPC). This receptor was obtained from a woman in her forties with alopecia areata. Some clones in this sample may be carry-over from other donors' samples.

The CDR3 loop reads CAKGDRTNTGELFF. CDR3 nucleotide sequence: TGCGCCAAGGGGGACCGGACAAACACCGGGGAGCTGTTTTTT. The chain recombines TRBV10-1 with TRBJ2-2; D might be TRBD1 (6 bases). Germline V lookup: CDR1 WNHNN, CDR2 SYGVQD (reference sequence). The ends were cut back, 10 bases at V and 2 bases at J, with 14 bases in the middle. The CDR3 extends over 14 amino acids.